This record looks at one T cell receptor beta chain sequence and its context. Its antigen is not identified. By flow cytometry, patients selected for sequencing had shown an expansion of CD8+CD57+ cells. Severe acquired aplastic anemia affected all patients. There was no therapy given to any patient before the blood sampling took place. TCR beta VDJ combinations and CDR3 sequences were profiled from genomic DNA. TCRdb analysed the reads with MiXCR anew, one entry per CDR3 protein. The table has under 350,000 distinct CDR3 sequences, roughly 53% seen once. These data are taken from a study of CD8+CD57+ T cells in acquired aplastic anemia. Whole-study findings and limits: Patients did not significantly differ from controls in CD8+ Simpson's diversity.

The TCR originated in a human donor with aplastic anemia. The sample comprised sorted CD4+, CD8+, or CD8+CD57+ T cells (not recorded which) from PBMCs.

CDR3 DNA sequence: TGTGCCAGTACATCTAGCGGGCCATACAATGAGCAGTTCTTC. Encoded protein: CASTSSGPYNEQFF. The gene calls are TRBV19 and TRBJ2-1, with 8 bases lining up with TRBD2. Per the germline V gene, CDR1 is LNHDA and CDR2 is SQIVND (reference sequence). V was pared by 7 bases and J by 4 bases, with 6 bases of the junction left unmatched. The CDR3 sequence is 14 residues long.